This T cell receptor (beta chain) was captured by sequencing in a study of blood T cell repertoires in COVID-19. Study summary: Samples representing acute and convalescent COVID-19 were sourced from the United States, Italy and Spain. PBMCs, B-cell-depleted T cells, or T cells provided the cDNA or gDNA that made up the material.

Methods used by the authors: Amplification of reference gene primers was used by the study to estimate nucleated cell counts. Only in-frame clones appear in the TCRdb table, and some are missing; sequencing was by immunoSEQ multiplex PCR. V and J calls and clone size are as listed in that table; D and trimming were resolved from the DNA. The sample carries around 100,000 clones, 91% recorded once. Germline trimming cut 0 bases from V and 3 bases from J; bases unmatched to any gene: 5. Germline lookup yields CDR1 SGDLS and CDR2 YYNGEE. The CDR3 runs 16 residues. The clonotype comes from a man between 18 and 35 years old with acute or convalescent COVID-19. The rearrangement links TRBV9 to TRBJ1-3; TRBD1 matches at 8 bases. The sequenced sample was peripheral blood. CDR3 DNA: TGTGCCAGCAGCGTAGACAGGGGGGATTTTGGAAACACCATATATTTT. Its translation: CASSVDRGDFGNTIYF.